The entry below gives a single T cell receptor beta chain sequence along with its context. Its cognate antigen has yet to be identified. The junction departs from germline at one end; a sequencing error may be responsible. The library was built by means of multiplex PCR. The instrument given in TCRdb is Illumina HiSeq 2500. TCRbeta libraries were constructed through three rounds of nested PCR with primers (Table S4) according to protocols adapted from ARM-PCR. Before sequencing, PCR products in the 200-500 bp range were cut out of the gel and cleaned up using the QIAquick gel extraction kit. In the source study's methods: Reads were cleaned using Trimmomatic, were merged into complete CDR3 sequences using FLASH, and were assigned to V(D)J germline segments using MiTCR. Clonal diversity was calculated as the inverse Simpson's index using VDJtools. In-frame sequences without a premature stop codon were defined as productive reads. The public reads were run again by TCRdb, first through fastp at Q25 and then through MiXCR, and only productive beta chains were kept. Entries are consolidated by CDR3 protein sequence, retaining the most common genes and DNA. None of the V and J calls come from the authors' own analysis; TCRdb made them. For this sample there are roughly 74,000 distinct CDR3 sequences; over 65% appear just once. The ten largest clones take up around 40% of the sample.

According to the germline V gene, CDR1 reads MNHEY and CDR2 reads SVGEGT. The CDR3 starts with the cysteine, ends with the phenylalanine, and has 15 residues. Only the CDR3 portion is preserved as DNA: 45 bases, with reading frame beginning at the first base. RNA was isolated from bulk unsorted tissue, and RNA quality was assessed with a NanoDrop ND-1000 and an Agilent 2100. Normal lung samples were distant non-tumor tissue taken more than 3 cm from the tumor edge. Donors were newly diagnosed lung cancer patients admitted for thoracic surgery in China between August and November 2014, without prior chemotherapy. Anyone who had undergone radiotherapy or chemotherapy before, or who had another cancer at the same time, was left out of the study. Pieces of surgical tissue measuring roughly 1-2.2 cm3 were kept in RNAlater solution and held at -80 degrees C until needed. The entry originates in a study of tumor and adjacent non-tumor tissue in lung cancer (dated by TCRdb to 2016 to 2018). The study in broad terms: Of the cohort, eleven to twelve patients had adenocarcinoma, 2 had squamous cell carcinoma and 1 had small cell lung cancer. The 15 or so patients were aged roughly 30 to 85 years, included about ten men and 5 women, and had TNM stage I to III disease. A total of around 130,000,000 productive TCRbeta reads were generated by sequencing, corresponding to an average of roughly 4.1 million reads per sample. Using bulk TCRbeta repertoires from under 17 lung cancer patients, the study set lung tumor tissue side by side with matched distant non-tumor lung tissue. For each patient, one tumor sample and one normal lung sample were taken, giving around 31 paired specimens that underwent TCRbeta CDR3 sequencing. General conclusions and limits of the study: With only 15 patients in the cohort, the authors noted that larger samples and more detailed clinical data are needed. Peripheral blood was not sequenced, so blood TCRbeta repertoires were not examined in the lung cancer patients of the study. Significantly higher TCR diversity (inverse Simpson) was observed in tumor tissue than in normal lung tissue (around 450 vs 150, P = 0.0075, Mann-Whitney U test). Neither the sequencing platform nor unique molecular identifiers are mentioned in the methods. A significantly larger cumulative share of the repertoire was made up by the top 100 clones in normal lung than in tumor tissue. Younger patients had significantly higher TCR diversity, and higher tumor TCR diversity was associated with shorter overall and disease-free survival.

Recombination linked TRBV6-2 or TRBV6-3 to TRBJ2-1; 8 of the junction bases match TRBD2. Sequenced sample: distant non-tumor lung tissue. This clonotype originated in a man in his sixties or seventies with non-small cell lung cancer. This receptor carries the CDR3 CASTIAGRAAGEQFF. The DNA sequence is given as TGTGCTAGCACGATAGCGGGAAGGGCAGCGGGTGAGCAGTTCTTC.